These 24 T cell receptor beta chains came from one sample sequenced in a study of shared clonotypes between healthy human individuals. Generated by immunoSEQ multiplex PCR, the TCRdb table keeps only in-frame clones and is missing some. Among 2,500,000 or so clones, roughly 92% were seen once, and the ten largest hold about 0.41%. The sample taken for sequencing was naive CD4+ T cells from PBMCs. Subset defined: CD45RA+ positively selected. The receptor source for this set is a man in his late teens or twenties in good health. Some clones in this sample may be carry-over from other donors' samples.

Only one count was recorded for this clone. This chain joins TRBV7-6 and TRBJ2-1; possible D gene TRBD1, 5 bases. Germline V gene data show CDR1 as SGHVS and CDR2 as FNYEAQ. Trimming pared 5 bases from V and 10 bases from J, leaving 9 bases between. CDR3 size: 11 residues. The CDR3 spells CASSLNREQFF. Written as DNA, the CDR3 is TGTGCCAGCAGCCTAAACAGGGAGCAGTTCTTC.

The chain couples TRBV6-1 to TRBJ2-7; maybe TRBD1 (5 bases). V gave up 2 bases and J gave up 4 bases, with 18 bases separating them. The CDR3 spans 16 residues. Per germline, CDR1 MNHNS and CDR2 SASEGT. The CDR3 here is CASSEPRAQIAYEQYF. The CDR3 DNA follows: TGTGCCAGCAGTGAACCCAGGGCACAGATCGCGTACGAGCAGTACTTC.

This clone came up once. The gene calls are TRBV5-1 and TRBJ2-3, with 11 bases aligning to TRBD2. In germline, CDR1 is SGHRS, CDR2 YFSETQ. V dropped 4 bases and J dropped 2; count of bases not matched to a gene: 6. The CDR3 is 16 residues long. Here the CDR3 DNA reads TGCGCCAGCAGCAATAGCGGGAGGGGGACCACAGATACGCAGTATTTT. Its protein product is CASSNSGRGTTDTQYF.

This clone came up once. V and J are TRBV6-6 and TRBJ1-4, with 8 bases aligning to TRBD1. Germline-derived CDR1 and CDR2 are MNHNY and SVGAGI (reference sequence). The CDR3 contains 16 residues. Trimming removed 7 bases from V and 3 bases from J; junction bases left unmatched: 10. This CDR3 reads CASKRAGGRSNEKLFF. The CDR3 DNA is TGTGCCAGCAAGAGGGCAGGGGGCAGGTCTAATGAAAAACTGTTTTTT.

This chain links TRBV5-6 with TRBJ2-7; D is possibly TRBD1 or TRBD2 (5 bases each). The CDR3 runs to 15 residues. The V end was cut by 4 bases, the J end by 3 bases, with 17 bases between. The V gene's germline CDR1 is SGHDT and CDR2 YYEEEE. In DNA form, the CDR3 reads TGTGCCAGCAGCCCCCCGGGACGAGCTCACTACGAGCAGTACTTC. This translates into CASSPPGRAHYEQYF.

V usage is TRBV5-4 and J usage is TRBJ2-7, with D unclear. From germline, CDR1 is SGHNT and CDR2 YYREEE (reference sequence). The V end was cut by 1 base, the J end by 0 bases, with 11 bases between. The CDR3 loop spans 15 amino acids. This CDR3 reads CASSLIGSTSYEQYF. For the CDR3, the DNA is TGTGCCAGCAGCTTGATAGGGTCAACCTCCTACGAGCAGTACTTC.

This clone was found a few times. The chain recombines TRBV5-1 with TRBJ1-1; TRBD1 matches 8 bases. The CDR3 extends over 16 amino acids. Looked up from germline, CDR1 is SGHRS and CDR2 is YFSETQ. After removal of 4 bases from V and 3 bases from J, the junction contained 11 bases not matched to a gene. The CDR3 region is CASSVQGAPGDTEAFF. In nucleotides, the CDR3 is TGCGCCAGCAGCGTTCAGGGGGCCCCTGGGGACACTGAAGCTTTCTTT.

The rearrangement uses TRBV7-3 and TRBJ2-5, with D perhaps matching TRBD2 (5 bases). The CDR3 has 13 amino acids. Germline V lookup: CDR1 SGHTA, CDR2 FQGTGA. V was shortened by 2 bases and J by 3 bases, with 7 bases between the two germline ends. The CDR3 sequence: CASSLYGKETQYF. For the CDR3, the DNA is TGTGCCAGCAGCTTATACGGGAAAGAGACCCAGTACTTC.

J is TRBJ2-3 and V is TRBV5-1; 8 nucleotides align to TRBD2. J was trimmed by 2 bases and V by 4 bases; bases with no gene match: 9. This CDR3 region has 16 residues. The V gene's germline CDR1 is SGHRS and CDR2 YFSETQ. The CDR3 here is CASSPGGAQTTDTQYF. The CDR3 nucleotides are TGCGCCAGCAGCCCGGGAGGGGCCCAGACCACAGATACGCAGTATTTT.

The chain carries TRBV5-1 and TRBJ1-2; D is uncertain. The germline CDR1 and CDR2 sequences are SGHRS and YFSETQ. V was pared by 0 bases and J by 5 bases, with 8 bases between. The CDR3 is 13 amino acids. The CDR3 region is CASSLAAPYGYTF. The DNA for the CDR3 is TGCGCCAGCAGCTTGGCAGCGCCTTATGGCTACACCTTC.

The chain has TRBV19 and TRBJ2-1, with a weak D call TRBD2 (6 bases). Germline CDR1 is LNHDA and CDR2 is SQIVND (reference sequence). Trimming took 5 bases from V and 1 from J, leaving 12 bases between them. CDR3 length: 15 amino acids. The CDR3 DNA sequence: TGTGCCAGTAGTCTCGACAGCGGGTCCTACAATGAGCAGTTCTTC. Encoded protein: CASSLDSGSYNEQFF.

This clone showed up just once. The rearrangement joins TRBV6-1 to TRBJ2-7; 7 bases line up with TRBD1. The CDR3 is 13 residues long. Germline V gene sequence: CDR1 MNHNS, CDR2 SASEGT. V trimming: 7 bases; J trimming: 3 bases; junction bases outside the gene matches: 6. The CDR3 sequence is CASTPGTDYEQYF. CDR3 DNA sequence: TGTGCCAGCACACCCGGGACAGACTACGAGCAGTACTTC.

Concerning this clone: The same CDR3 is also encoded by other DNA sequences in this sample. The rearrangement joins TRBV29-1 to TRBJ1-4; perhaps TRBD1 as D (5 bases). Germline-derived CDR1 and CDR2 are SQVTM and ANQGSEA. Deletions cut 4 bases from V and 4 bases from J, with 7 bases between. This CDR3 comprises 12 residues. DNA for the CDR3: TGCAGCGTTGCGGGGGGTAATGAAAAACTGTTTTTT. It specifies CSVAGGNEKLFF.

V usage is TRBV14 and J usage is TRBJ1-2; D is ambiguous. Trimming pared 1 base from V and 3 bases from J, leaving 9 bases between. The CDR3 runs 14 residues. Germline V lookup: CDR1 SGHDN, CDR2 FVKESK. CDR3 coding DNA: TGTGCCAGCAGCCAAGGCCGGTTAGACTATGGCTACACCTTC. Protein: CASSQGRLDYGYTF.

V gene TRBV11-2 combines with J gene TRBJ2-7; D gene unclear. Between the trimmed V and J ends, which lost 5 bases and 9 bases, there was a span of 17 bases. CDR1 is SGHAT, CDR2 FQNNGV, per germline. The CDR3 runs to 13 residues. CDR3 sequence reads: CASSMVEARAQYF. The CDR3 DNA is TGTGCCAGCAGCATGGTAGAGGCGCGAGCGCAGTACTTC.

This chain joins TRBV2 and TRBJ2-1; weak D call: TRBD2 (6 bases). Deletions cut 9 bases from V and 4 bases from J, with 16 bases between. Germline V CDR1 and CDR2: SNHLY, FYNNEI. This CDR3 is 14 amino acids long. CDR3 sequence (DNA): TGTGCCAGTCGACGGGAGCGTTTATACAATGAGCAGTTCTTC. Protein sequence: CASRRERLYNEQFF.

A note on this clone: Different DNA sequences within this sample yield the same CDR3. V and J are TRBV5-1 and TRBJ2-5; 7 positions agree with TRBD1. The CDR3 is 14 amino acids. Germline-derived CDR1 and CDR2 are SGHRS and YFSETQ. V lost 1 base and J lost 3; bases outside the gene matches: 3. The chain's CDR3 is CASSLRQGEETQYF. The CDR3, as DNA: TGCGCCAGCAGCTTGCGCCAGGGGGAAGAGACCCAGTACTTC.

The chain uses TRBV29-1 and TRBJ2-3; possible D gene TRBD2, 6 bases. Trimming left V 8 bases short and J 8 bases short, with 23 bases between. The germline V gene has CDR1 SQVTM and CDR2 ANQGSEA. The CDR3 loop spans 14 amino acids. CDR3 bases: TGCAGCCCCGGGAGCAGGGTCGGGGGTGGTACGCAGTATTTT. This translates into CSPGSRVGGGTQYF.

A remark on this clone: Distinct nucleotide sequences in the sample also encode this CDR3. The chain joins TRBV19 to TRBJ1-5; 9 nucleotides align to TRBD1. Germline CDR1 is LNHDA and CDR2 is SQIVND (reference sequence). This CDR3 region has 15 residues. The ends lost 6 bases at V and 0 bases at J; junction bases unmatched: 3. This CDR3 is CASRGQGYSNQPQHF. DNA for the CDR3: TGTGCCAGTAGGGGACAGGGTTATAGCAATCAGCCCCAGCATTTT.

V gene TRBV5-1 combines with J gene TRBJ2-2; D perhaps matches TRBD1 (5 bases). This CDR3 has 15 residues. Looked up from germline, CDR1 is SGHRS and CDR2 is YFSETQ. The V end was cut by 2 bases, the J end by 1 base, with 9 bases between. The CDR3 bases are TGCGCCAGCAGCTTTGGGGCTGTGAACACCGGGGAGCTGTTTTTT. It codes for CASSFGAVNTGELFF. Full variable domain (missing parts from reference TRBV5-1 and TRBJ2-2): KAGVTQTPRYLIKTRGQQVTLSCSPISGHRSVSWYQQTPGQGLQFLFEYFSETQRNKGNFPGRFSGRQFSNSRSEMNVSTLELGDSALYLCASSFGAVNTGELFFGEGSRLTVL.

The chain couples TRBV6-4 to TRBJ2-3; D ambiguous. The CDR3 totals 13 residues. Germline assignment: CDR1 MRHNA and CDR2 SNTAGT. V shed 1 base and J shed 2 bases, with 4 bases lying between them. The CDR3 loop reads CASSDYHTDTQYF. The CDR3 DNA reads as TGTGCCAGCAGTGACTACCACACAGATACGCAGTATTTT.

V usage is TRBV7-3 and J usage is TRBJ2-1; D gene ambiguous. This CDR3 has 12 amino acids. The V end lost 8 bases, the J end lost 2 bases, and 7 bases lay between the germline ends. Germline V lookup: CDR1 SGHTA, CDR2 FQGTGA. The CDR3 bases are TGTGCCAGCGGGTCAGCCTACAATGAGCAGTTCTTC. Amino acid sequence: CASGSAYNEQFF.

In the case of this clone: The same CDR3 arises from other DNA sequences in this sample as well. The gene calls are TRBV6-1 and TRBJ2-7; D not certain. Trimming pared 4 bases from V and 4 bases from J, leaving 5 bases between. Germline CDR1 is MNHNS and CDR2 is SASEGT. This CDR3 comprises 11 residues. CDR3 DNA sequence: TGTGCCAGCAGTGCCTTATACGAGCAGTACTTC. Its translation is CASSALYEQYF.

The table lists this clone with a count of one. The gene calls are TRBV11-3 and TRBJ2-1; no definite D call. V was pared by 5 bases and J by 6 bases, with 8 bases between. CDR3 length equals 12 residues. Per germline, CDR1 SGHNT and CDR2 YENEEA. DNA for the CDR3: TGTGCCAGCAGCCCGACCTCCAATGAGCAGTTCTTC. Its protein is CASSPTSNEQFF.